This TCR beta chain was sequenced in a study of tumor-infiltrating lymphocytes in primary liver carcinoma. In the study overall: Sequenced samples came back with roughly 3.65 to 7.5 million productive TCRbeta reads, and the counts looked alike across tissue types.

A primer matching the constant region was used to make TCR beta cDNA from approximately 500 ng of total RNA. TCR beta libraries came from three nested multiplex PCR rounds using slightly modified ARM-PCR. The opening two PCR rounds, about 10 cycles each, paired TRBV1-TRBV30 forward primers with a C-beta reverse primer. TCRdb recomputed calls from the multiplex PCR reads with MiXCR, one row per CDR3 protein. The repertoire holds some 50,000 distinct CDR3 sequences, with 71% as singletons. Unsorted bulk tissue, roughly 19-33 mg of it, served as the source for co-extraction of RNA and DNA. The germline gives CDR1 SGHDN, CDR2 FVKESK. This CDR3 comprises 16 residues. With respect to this clonotype: A read error may produce the germline difference seen at one junction end.

The chain combines TRBV14 with TRBJ2-1; TRBD2 might be the D (6 bases). This receptor was taken from a middle-aged man with primary liver carcinoma and hepatitis B virus infection. Sequencing was performed on liver tumor tissue from sampling region 5. Subset specified: tumor region T5, tumor centre. CDR3 nucleotides: TGTGCCAGCAGCCGCCAGGTCATCTCCGGGGGTCCGGACCAGCTCTTC. Protein sequence: CASSRQVISGGPDQLF.